These 11 T cell receptor beta chains were all obtained from the same sample, sequenced in a study of blood T cell repertoires in COVID-19. Clones were read by immunoSEQ multiplex PCR, and TCRdb kept only the in-frame ones, dropping some. Of 160,000 or so clones in the sample, just over 90% were seen once. Source material: peripheral blood. These receptors all come from a man aged 18 to 35 with acute or convalescent COVID-19.

V is TRBV7-6 and J is TRBJ2-7; 7 bases align to TRBD1. In germline, CDR1 is SGHVS, CDR2 FNYEAQ. The CDR3 is made up of 15 amino acids. Trimming at V came to 4 bases and at J to 5 bases, leaving 11 bases not matched to a gene. CDR3 amino acids: CASSSNLGQAHEQYF. The CDR3 DNA is TGTGCCAGCAGCTCGAACCTAGGACAGGCCCACGAGCAGTACTTC.

This rearrangement joins TRBV6-6 to TRBJ2-2, with a weak D call TRBD1 (5 bases). Trimming removed 10 bases from V and 1 base from J, with 10 bases in between. CDR1 and CDR2 (germline): MNHNY, SVGAGI (reference sequence). This CDR3 is built from 13 residues. The CDR3 DNA reads TGTGCCATAAAAACAGGGAACACCGGGGAGCTGTTTTTT. This encodes CAIKTGNTGELFF.

V is TRBV2 and J is TRBJ2-1, with D unclear. This CDR3 is built from 13 residues. V was cut by 4 bases and J by 5 bases, with 9 bases left in between. Germline CDR1 and CDR2: SNHLY and FYNNEI. The CDR3 spells CASSGNTNNEQFF. The CDR3 nucleotides read TGTGCCAGCAGTGGAAACACGAACAATGAGCAGTTCTTC.

This rearrangement joins TRBV18 to TRBJ1-3; 7 bases are shared with TRBD1. V lost 3 bases, J lost 3 bases, and 2 bases stayed unmatched. The CDR3 loop spans 14 amino acids. CDR1 and CDR2 (germline): KGHSH, LQKENI. The CDR3 protein is CASSPDRDGNTIYF. The CDR3 nucleotides read TGTGCCAGCTCACCTGACAGGGATGGAAACACCATATATTTT.

This chain uses TRBV6-5 with TRBJ1-1, with D perhaps matching TRBD1 (5 bases). The V gene's germline CDR1 is MNHEY and CDR2 SVGAGI. V lost 0 bases and J 4 bases, leaving 15 bases between the germline ends. This CDR3 spans 16 amino acids. The CDR3 is CASSYSPGWDGTEAFF. DNA of the CDR3: TGTGCCAGCAGTTACTCCCCAGGGTGGGATGGCACTGAAGCTTTCTTT.

The chain recombines TRBV23-1 with TRBJ1-4; D remains unclear. TRBV23-1 is given ORF status, its function remaining uncertain. The CDR3 has 18 amino acids. V was clipped by 6 bases and J by 0 bases, with 20 bases between them. The CDR3 nucleotides are TGCGCCAGCAGCCTTCAATCGATCAGAGGTGCAACTAATGAAAAACTGTTTTTT. It translates to CASSLQSIRGATNEKLFF.

This clone was counted a single time. The chain joins TRBV5-6 to TRBJ2-1; TRBD1 matches 7 bases. CDR1 SGHDT and CDR2 YYEEEE come from the germline V gene. The V gene end was trimmed by 0 bases and the J gene end by 10 bases; junction bases not matched to a gene: 7. The CDR3 is 14 residues long. CDR3 sequence (DNA): TGTGCCAGCAGCTTGGGAGATTGGACAGGCGAGCAGTTCTTC. Translating it yields CASSLGDWTGEQFF.

This sequence joins TRBV5-1 and TRBJ2-2, with a tentative D call TRBD1 (6 bases). The CDR3 length is 16 residues. CDR1 is SGHRS and CDR2 is YFSETQ in the germline V gene. V was cut by 2 bases and J by 1 base, with 12 bases left in between. The CDR3 nucleotides read TGCGCCAGCAGCTTACAGGGTATGGTGAACACCGGGGAGCTGTTTTTT. Its protein product is CASSLQGMVNTGELFF.

The V and J genes are TRBV6-5 and TRBJ1-1, with D maybe TRBD1 (5 bases). This CDR3 spans 16 amino acids. V was shortened by 3 bases and J by 3 bases, with 17 bases between the two germline ends. In germline, CDR1 is MNHEY, CDR2 SVGAGI. This CDR3 reads CASSYDWGRMDTEAFF. CDR3 bases: TGTGCCAGCAGTTATGACTGGGGGAGGATGGACACTGAAGCTTTCTTT.

CDR3 amino acids: CASSEGSGSYGYTF. The CDR3 region has the DNA TGTGCCAGCAGTGAAGGTTCCGGGAGCTATGGCTACACCTTC. The V and J genes are TRBV6-1 and TRBJ1-2; D is ambiguous. Trimming stripped 1 base from V and 4 bases from J, with 10 bases between. CDR1 MNHNS and CDR2 SASEGT come from the germline V gene. The length of the CDR3 is 14 residues.

The CDR3 region has the DNA TGTGCCAGCTCACCGACGGACAGGTCGACCGGGGAGCTGTTTTTT. Encoded protein: CASSPTDRSTGELFF. The V call is TRBV18, the J call TRBJ2-2; 7 bases are shared with TRBD1. The CDR3 is 15 residues long. V gave up 3 bases and J gave up 5 bases; unmatched junction bases: 6. Germline V gene sequence: CDR1 KGHSH, CDR2 LQKENI.